This passage covers 29 T cell receptor beta chains from one sample sequenced in a study of cytomegalovirus exposure and HLA in healthy donors. PCR amplification relied on 60 Vbeta primers (plus 13 Jbeta primers). TCRdb keeps only in-frame clones here, not all; method: immunoSEQ multiplex PCR. The data show approximately 110,000 clones, around 80% seen once. Sample: PBMCs. The receptors were gathered from a man aged 45-65 years in good health and CMV-seronegative.

CDR3 nucleotide sequence: TGTGCCAGCAGCTTATCGTGGGGACAGGGGGATAATGAGCAGTTCTTC. Its protein is CASSLSWGQGDNEQFF. The gene calls are TRBV7-9 and TRBJ2-1, with 11 bases aligning to TRBD1. The J segment lost 7 bases and the V segment lost 2 bases, leaving 7 bases of the junction unmatched. CDR3 size: 16 residues. Germline values: CDR1 SEHNR, CDR2 FQNEAQ (reference sequence).

V is TRBV25-1 and J is TRBJ2-3; D perhaps matches TRBD2 (7 bases). Germline V gives CDR1 MGHDK, CDR2 SYGVNS. There are 14 residues in the CDR3. The V end lost 9 bases, the J end lost 5 bases, and 18 bases lay between the germline ends. This CDR3 reads CASGGASPLDTQYF. DNA of the CDR3: TGTGCCAGTGGGGGGGCTAGCCCCCTAGATACGCAGTATTTT.

This clone was seen more than once but under ten times. The chain couples TRBV6-5 to TRBJ2-7, with 10 bases fitting TRBD2. The CDR3 contains 16 residues. Germline V gene data show CDR1 as MNHEY and CDR2 as SVGAGI. V lost 4 bases, J lost 2 bases, and 8 bases stayed unmatched. The CDR3 spells CASSSTTSGNTYEQYF. CDR3 bases: TGTGCCAGCAGTTCCACCACTAGCGGGAATACCTACGAGCAGTACTTC.

This clone has just a few counts. This rearrangement joins TRBV2 to TRBJ1-4; 8 positions agree with TRBD1. The CDR3 spans 14 residues. V lost 6 bases to trimming and J lost 8 bases; unmatched junction nucleotides: 8. Per germline, CDR1 SNHLY and CDR2 FYNNEI. The CDR3 coding sequence is TGTGCCAGCAGAGTGGACAGGGTCGAGGAAAAACTGTTTTTT. Its protein product is CASRVDRVEEKLFF.

The V and J genes are TRBV7-3 and TRBJ2-1; the match to TRBD2 covers 8 bases. Germline V CDR1 and CDR2: SGHTA, FQGTGA. The CDR3 runs 15 residues. V trimming: 2 bases; J trimming: 5 bases; junction bases outside the gene matches: 5. In DNA, the CDR3 is TGTGCCAGCAGCTTAGTGAGTAGCGGGGACAATGAGCAGTTCTTC. Translated: CASSLVSSGDNEQFF.

V and J are TRBV5-5 and TRBJ2-3, with a possible D match to TRBD1 (5 bases). Trimming stripped 2 bases from V and 0 bases from J, with 13 bases between. The germline V gene encodes CDR1 SGHKS and CDR2 YYEKEE (reference sequence). The CDR3 sequence is 16 residues long. The CDR3 region is CASSFQGGTSTDTQYF. For the CDR3, the DNA is TGTGCCAGCAGCTTCCAGGGCGGAACTAGCACAGATACGCAGTATTTT.

This clone came up once. The chain joins TRBV27 to TRBJ2-1; 10 bases align to TRBD2. V shed 2 bases, J shed 7 bases, and the junction held 14 bases outside the gene matches. The CDR3 is made up of 18 amino acids. Per germline, CDR1 MNHEY and CDR2 SMNVEV (reference sequence). The CDR3 loop is CASSLLAGDILRGNEQFF. The CDR3 bases are TGTGCCAGCAGTTTACTAGCGGGAGACATCTTACGTGGGAATGAGCAGTTCTTC.

V and J are TRBV11-1 and TRBJ2-3, with 10 bases matching TRBD2. CDR1 SGHAT and CDR2 FQDESV come from the germline V gene (reference sequence). Trimming removed 5 bases from V and 3 bases from J; junction bases left unmatched: 8. The CDR3 loop spans 16 amino acids. CDR3 DNA sequence: TGTGCCAGCAGCGCGGGGACTAGCGAAGTGACAGATACGCAGTATTTT. It yields the protein CASSAGTSEVTDTQYF.

V and J are TRBV6-5 and TRBJ1-3; D is ambiguous. The CDR3 spans 15 residues. Germline V gives CDR1 MNHEY, CDR2 SVGAGI. V dropped 0 bases and J dropped 2 bases, with 8 bases sitting between them. The chain's CDR3 is CASSYSAFAGNTIYF. The CDR3 nucleotides are TGTGCCAGCAGTTACTCAGCCTTTGCTGGAAACACCATATATTTT.

This chain connects TRBV5-5 to TRBJ2-6, with D possibly matching TRBD2 (5 bases). Germline V gene lookup returns CDR1 SGHKS and CDR2 YYEKEE (reference sequence). V lost 0 bases, J lost 2 bases, and 9 bases lay in between. There are 16 residues in the CDR3. CDR3: CASSLAPGTGANVLTF. The CDR3 DNA sequence: TGTGCCAGCAGCTTGGCCCCGGGGACTGGGGCCAACGTCCTGACTTTC.

The chain couples TRBV4-2 to TRBJ2-7; D not certain. There are 13 residues in the CDR3. Germline CDR1 is LGHNA and CDR2 is YNFKEQ. V lost 4 bases to trimming and J lost 4 bases, with 11 bases between them. Here the CDR3 DNA reads TGTGCCAGCAGCCTCCCTCCCCAGTACGAGCAGTACTTC. Protein sequence: CASSLPPQYEQYF.

The rearrangement links TRBV7-2 to TRBJ2-3; 12 bases fit TRBD2. Germline CDR1 reads SGHTA; CDR2 reads FQGNSA. V gave up 1 base and J gave up 5 bases; unmatched junction bases: 7. The CDR3 runs 17 residues. CDR3 nucleotide sequence: TGTGCCAGCAGCTTAGTCACGTCTAGCGGGGGGGAAGATACGCAGTATTTT. Translating it yields CASSLVTSSGGEDTQYF.

The chain couples TRBV29-1 to TRBJ2-7; D is possibly TRBD2 (5 bases). This CDR3 has 11 amino acids. Trimming took 2 bases from V and 3 from J, leaving 5 bases between them. Per the germline V gene, CDR1 is SQVTM and CDR2 is ANQGSEA. The CDR3 coding sequence is TGCAGCGTTGAAACTAGCTACGAGCAGTACTTC. The encoded protein is CSVETSYEQYF.

This chain uses TRBV27 with TRBJ1-2; 8 bases align to TRBD1. V lost 5 bases, J lost 0 bases, and 8 bases stayed unmatched. This CDR3 is 16 amino acids long. From germline, CDR1 is MNHEY and CDR2 SMNVEV (reference sequence). The CDR3 DNA follows: TGTGCCAGCAGTCAACGACAGGGGAGGACTAACTATGGCTACACCTTC. It encodes CASSQRQGRTNYGYTF.

The rearrangement uses TRBV5-1 and TRBJ1-2; TRBD1 matches at 8 bases. The germline V gene encodes CDR1 SGHRS and CDR2 YFSETQ. Trimming at V came to 3 bases and at J to 6 bases, leaving 7 bases not matched to a gene. CDR3 length equals 14 residues. The CDR3 here is CASSWWTGTDGYTF. The CDR3 DNA is TGCGCCAGCAGCTGGTGGACAGGGACGGATGGCTACACCTTC.

The V and J genes are TRBV5-4 and TRBJ1-6; D gene uncertain. Trimming shortened V by 4 bases and J by 10 bases, and 12 bases separated the two germline ends. This CDR3 contains 13 residues. Germline V gene data show CDR1 as SGHNT and CDR2 as YYREEE (reference sequence). This CDR3 is CASSPAPGSPLHF. CDR3 DNA: TGTGCCAGCAGCCCCGCCCCCGGGTCACCCCTCCACTTT.

This clone came up a few times. The V and J genes are TRBV10-1 and TRBJ1-5; D is unclear. This CDR3 region has 10 residues. From germline, CDR1 is WNHNN and CDR2 SYGVQD (reference sequence). The CDR3 reads CARGNQPQHF. CDR3 nucleotides: TGCGCAAGAGGGAATCAGCCCCAGCATTTT.

Comments on this clone: The identical CDR3 is also encoded by other nucleotide sequences in the sample. This chain joins TRBV6-6 and TRBJ2-7; possibly TRBD1 for D (5 bases). Looked up from germline, CDR1 is MNHNY and CDR2 is SVGAGI (reference sequence). V was cut by 6 bases and J by 1 base, with 16 bases left in between. CDR3 length equals 15 residues. The DNA for the CDR3 is TGTGCCAGCAGCACCCCGTCGGACAATTCCTACGAGCAGTACTTC. It is translated as CASSTPSDNSYEQYF.

V usage is TRBV9 and J usage is TRBJ1-2; unclear D gene. This CDR3 is built from 12 residues. The ends were cut back, 0 bases at V and 8 bases at J, with 8 bases in the middle. The germline V gene has CDR1 SGDLS and CDR2 YYNGEE. The CDR3 nucleotides are TGTGCCAGCAGCGTAGAGCTCGAAGGCTACACCTTC. Protein product: CASSVELEGYTF.

V gene TRBV7-7 combines with J gene TRBJ2-1; 7 bases line up with TRBD2. Germline V CDR1 and CDR2: SSHAT, FNYEAQ (reference sequence). V shed 4 bases and J 5 bases; nucleotides not matched to a gene: 5. This CDR3 comprises 14 residues. The CDR3 DNA sequence: TGTGCCAGCAGCTCCCGACGGGGGGACAATGAGCAGTTCTTC. This encodes CASSSRRGDNEQFF.

V and J are TRBV29-1 and TRBJ1-2; D not certain. The CDR3 has 13 amino acids. V was shortened by 7 bases and J by 0 bases, with 12 bases between the two germline ends. The germline gives CDR1 SQVTM, CDR2 ANQGSEA. The CDR3 is CSASRTANYGYTF. As DNA, the CDR3 is TGCAGCGCCTCAAGGACTGCTAACTATGGCTACACCTTC.

The V and J genes are TRBV6-5 and TRBJ1-2; D gene ambiguous. V lost 0 bases, J lost 7 bases, and 6 bases lay in between. This CDR3 is 12 amino acids long. CDR1 is MNHEY, CDR2 SVGAGI, per germline. For the CDR3, the DNA is TGTGCCAGCAGTTACTCTCACGGTGGCTACACCTTC. Amino acids: CASSYSHGGYTF.

This clone was counted only a few times. This chain joins TRBV7-3 and TRBJ1-1; possibly TRBD1 for D (6 bases). The V and J ends lost 5 bases and 5 bases respectively, with 18 bases between them. The germline CDR1 and CDR2 sequences are SGHTA and FQGTGA. This CDR3 has 15 residues. In DNA, the CDR3 is TGTGCCAGCAGCGGGGGGGCAGGGGCTGGGACTGAAGCTTTCTTT. Its protein is CASSGGAGAGTEAFF.

The chain is built from TRBV19 and TRBJ2-5, with 11 bases lining up with TRBD1. This CDR3 contains 17 residues. Germline CDR1 LNHDA, CDR2 SQIVND (reference sequence). V lost 1 base and J lost 5; bases outside the gene matches: 9. This CDR3 reads CASSIGGQGAVHETQYF. In nucleotides, the CDR3 is TGTGCCAGTAGTATAGGCGGACAGGGGGCGGTTCACGAGACCCAGTACTTC.

The genes are TRBV6-1 and TRBJ1-1; weak D call: TRBD1 (6 bases). CDR1 is MNHNS and CDR2 is SASEGT in the germline V gene. The CDR3 has 13 amino acids. Between the trimmed V and J ends, which lost 5 bases and 3 bases, there was a span of 10 bases. The CDR3 is CASSLNRDTEAFF. The CDR3 bases are TGTGCCAGCAGTCTTAACAGGGACACTGAAGCTTTCTTT.

Concerning this clone itself: The germline gene is not matched at one end of the junction; a read error may be the cause. V usage is TRBV7-9 and J usage is TRBJ2-3, with a weak D call TRBD2 (6 bases). CDR3 length: 19 residues. Per germline, CDR1 SEHNR and CDR2 FQNEAQ (reference sequence). This CDR3 is CSSSLVVSVGGLSTDTQYF. The CDR3 region has the DNA TGTTCCAGCAGCTTAGTGGTTTCTGTCGGAGGGCTAAGCACAGATACGCAGTATTTT.

The J gene is TRBJ1-4, the V gene TRBV6-5, with TRBD1 matching over 9 bases. Germline CDR1 MNHEY, CDR2 SVGAGI. The CDR3 runs 15 residues. J was trimmed by 8 bases and V by 0 bases; bases with no gene match: 4. In DNA, the CDR3 is TGTGCCAGCAGTTACTCCGGGACAGGGTACGAAAAACTGTTTTTT. It encodes CASSYSGTGYEKLFF.

The J gene is TRBJ2-2, the V gene TRBV18, with D possibly being TRBD1 (6 bases). V was trimmed by 3 bases and J by 5 bases, leaving 16 bases between them. The CDR3 consists of 16 residues. Per the germline V gene, CDR1 is KGHSH and CDR2 is LQKENI. In DNA, the CDR3 is TGTGCCAGCTCACCGAGGGGACACGTCGATACCGGGGAGCTGTTTTTT. The encoded protein is CASSPRGHVDTGELFF.

In its sample, this clone was seen a few times. The chain couples TRBV6-5 to TRBJ1-3; D remains ambiguous. In germline, CDR1 is MNHEY, CDR2 SVGAGI. The CDR3 runs to 14 residues. Trimming stripped 4 bases from V and 0 bases from J, with 7 bases between. CDR3 sequence (DNA): TGTGCCAGCAGTTCAGAAAGCTCTGGAAACACCATATATTTT. This translates into CASSSESSGNTIYF.